This T cell receptor beta chain was sequenced in a study of blood T cell repertoires in COVID-19. Study background: COVID-19 samples from acute and convalescent phases originated in the United States, Italy and Spain. T cells, B-cell-depleted T cells, or PBMCs supplied cDNA or gDNA.

As originally analysed: Using reference gene primer amplification, nucleated cell counts were estimated. Libraries were prepared by immunoSEQ multiplex PCR; TCRdb keeps only in-frame clonotypes and omits some of them. V, J and clone size derive from that table, while D and trimming were established from the DNA sequence. The profile shows almost 200,000 clones, approximately 87% of them singletons. The germline CDR1 and CDR2 sequences are PRHDT and FYEKMQ (reference sequence). Trimming removed 5 bases from V and 3 bases from J; junction bases left unmatched: 6. The CDR3 loop spans 15 amino acids. The chain uses TRBV13 and TRBJ2-7; 11 bases fit TRBD2. The sequencing input was peripheral blood. This clonotype was obtained from a woman in her 70s with acute or convalescent COVID-19. The CDR3 loop is CASSPTSGRGYEQYF. The CDR3 coding sequence is TGTGCCAGCAGCCCTACTAGCGGGAGAGGCTACGAGCAGTACTTC.